This T cell receptor beta chain was profiled in a study of response to subunit inactivated influenza vaccine. TCRdb re-analysed the RT-PCR reads in MiXCR, keeping a single row per CDR3 protein. Here the sample spans approximately 700,000 distinct CDR3 sequences, about 15% being singletons. Details on this clonotype: The antigen remains undetermined.

CDR1 is MGHDK, CDR2 SYGVNS, per germline. Trimming stripped 0 bases from V and 6 bases from J, with 14 bases between. The CDR3 has 15 amino acids. Study outcomes and limitations: The authors suggested that few new T cells are recruited per seasonal influenza vaccination.

The source material was PBMCs from blood, sampled roughly 15 days before vaccination. The sequence was collected from a man aged 50-60 years who received an inactivated influenza vaccine. The rearrangement uses TRBV25-1 and TRBJ1-1; unclear D gene. CDR3 sequence (DNA): TGTGCCAGCAGTGAATATCACCCGGCGAAGGCTGAAGCTTTCTTT. This sequence encodes CASSEYHPAKAEAFF.